The T cell receptor (beta chain) described here comes from a study of human T cells and chemical hapten exposure. TCRdb passed the RACE reads through MiXCR, listing each CDR3 protein once. The table lists more than 150,000 distinct CDR3 sequences, approximately 14% of them singletons. This clonotype was counted a few times. The antigen is unknown. Germline V gene sequence: CDR1 SGHTA, CDR2 FQGNSA. The CDR3 runs to 14 residues. V was cut by 5 bases and J by 4 bases, with 14 bases left in between. Time point given: patch test 1, 2 weeks after DPC sensitization. Treatment indicated: therapeutic diphenylcyclopropenone sensitization with weekly scalp DPC. Study conclusions and caveats: The formation of large CDR3 similarity clusters by expanded TCRs significantly exceeded that of controls. With DPC sensitization, TCRs exceeding 1 in 1000 frequency showed no change.

The specimen was whole blood, collected in connection with sensitization to the hapten diphenylcyclopropenone (DPC). This sequence originates from a young woman with alopecia areata. Some clones in this sample may be carry-over from other donors' samples. The chain couples TRBV7-2 to TRBJ1-2; D unresolved. The CDR3: CASSNIGEPYGYTF. CDR3 coding DNA: TGTGCCAGCAGCAATATCGGGGAACCCTATGGCTACACCTTC.